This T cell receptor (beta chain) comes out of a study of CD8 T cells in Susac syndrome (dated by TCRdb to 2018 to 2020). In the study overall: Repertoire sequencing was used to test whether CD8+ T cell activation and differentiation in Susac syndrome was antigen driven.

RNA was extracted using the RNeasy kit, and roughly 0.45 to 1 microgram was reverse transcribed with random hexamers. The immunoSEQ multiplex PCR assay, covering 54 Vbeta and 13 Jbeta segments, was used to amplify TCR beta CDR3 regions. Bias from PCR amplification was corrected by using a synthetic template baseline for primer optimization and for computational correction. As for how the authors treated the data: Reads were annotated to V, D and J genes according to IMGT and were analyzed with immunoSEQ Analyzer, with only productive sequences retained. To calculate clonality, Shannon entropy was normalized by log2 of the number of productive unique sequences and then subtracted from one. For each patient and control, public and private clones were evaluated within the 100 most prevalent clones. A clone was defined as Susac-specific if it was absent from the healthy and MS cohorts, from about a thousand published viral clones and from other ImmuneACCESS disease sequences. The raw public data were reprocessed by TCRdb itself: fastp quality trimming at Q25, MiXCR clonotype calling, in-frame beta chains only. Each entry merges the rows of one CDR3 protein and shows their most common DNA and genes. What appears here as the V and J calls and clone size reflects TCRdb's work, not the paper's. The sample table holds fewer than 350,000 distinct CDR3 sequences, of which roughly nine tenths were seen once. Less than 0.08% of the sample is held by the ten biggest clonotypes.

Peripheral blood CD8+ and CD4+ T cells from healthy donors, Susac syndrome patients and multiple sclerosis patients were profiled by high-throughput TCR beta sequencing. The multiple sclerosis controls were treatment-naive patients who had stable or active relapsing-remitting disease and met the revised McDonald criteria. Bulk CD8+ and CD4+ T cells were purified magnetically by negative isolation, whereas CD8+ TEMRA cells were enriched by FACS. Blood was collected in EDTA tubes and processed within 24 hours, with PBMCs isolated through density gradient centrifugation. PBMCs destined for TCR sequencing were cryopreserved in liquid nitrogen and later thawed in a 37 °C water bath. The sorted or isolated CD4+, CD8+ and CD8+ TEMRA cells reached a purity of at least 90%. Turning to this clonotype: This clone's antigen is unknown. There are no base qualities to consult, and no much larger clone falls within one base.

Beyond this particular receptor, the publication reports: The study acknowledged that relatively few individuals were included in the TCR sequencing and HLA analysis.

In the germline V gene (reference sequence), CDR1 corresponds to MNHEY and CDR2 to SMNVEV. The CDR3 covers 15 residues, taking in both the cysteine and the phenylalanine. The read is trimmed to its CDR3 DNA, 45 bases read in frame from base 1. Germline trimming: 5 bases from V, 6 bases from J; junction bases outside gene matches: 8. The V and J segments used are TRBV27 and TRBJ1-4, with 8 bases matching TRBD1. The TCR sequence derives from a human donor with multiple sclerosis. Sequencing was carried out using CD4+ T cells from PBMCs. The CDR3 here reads CASSARTGRDEKLFF. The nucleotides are TGTGCCAGCAGTGCAAGGACAGGGAGGGATGAAAAACTGTTTTTT.